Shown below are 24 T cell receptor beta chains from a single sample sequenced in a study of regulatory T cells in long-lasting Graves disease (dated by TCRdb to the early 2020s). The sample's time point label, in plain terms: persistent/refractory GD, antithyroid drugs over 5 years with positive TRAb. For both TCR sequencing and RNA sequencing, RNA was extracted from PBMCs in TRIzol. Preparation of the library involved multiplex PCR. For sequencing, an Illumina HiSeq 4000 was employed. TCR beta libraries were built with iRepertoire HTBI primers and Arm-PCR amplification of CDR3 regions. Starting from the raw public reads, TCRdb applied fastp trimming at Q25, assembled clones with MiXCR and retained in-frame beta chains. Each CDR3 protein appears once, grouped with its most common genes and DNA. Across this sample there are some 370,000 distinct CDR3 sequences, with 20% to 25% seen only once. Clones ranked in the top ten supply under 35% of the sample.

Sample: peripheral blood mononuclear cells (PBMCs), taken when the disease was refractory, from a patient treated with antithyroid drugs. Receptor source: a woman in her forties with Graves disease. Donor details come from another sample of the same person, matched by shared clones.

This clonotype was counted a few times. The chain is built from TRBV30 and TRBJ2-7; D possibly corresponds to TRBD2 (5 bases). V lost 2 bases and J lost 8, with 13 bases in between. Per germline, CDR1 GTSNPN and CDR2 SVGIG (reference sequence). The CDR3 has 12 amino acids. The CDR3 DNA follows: TGTGCCTGGAGTCTCGTTGAGCGGAAGCAGTACTTC. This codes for CAWSLVERKQYF.

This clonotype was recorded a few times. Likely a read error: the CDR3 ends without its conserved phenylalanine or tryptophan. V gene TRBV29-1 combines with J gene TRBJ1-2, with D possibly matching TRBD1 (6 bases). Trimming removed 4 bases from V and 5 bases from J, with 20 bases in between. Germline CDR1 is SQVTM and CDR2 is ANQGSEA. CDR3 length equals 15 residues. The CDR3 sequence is CSVAPTGPTGYGYTL. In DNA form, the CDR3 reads TGCAGCGTTGCTCCGACAGGTCCAACTGGGTATGGCTACACCCTC.

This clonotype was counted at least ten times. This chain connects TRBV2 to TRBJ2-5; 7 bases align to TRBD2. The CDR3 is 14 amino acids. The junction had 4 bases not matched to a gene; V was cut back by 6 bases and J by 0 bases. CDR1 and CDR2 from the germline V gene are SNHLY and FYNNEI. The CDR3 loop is CASSWGGYQETQYF. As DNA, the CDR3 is TGTGCCAGCAGCTGGGGAGGGTACCAAGAGACCCAGTACTTC.

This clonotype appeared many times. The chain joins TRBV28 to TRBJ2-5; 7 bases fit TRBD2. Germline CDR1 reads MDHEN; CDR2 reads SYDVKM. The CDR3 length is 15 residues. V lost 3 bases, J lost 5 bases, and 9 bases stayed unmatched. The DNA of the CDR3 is TGTGCCAGCAGTTTGGGAGGGTTCGGGGAGGAGACCCAGTACTTC. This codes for CASSLGGFGEETQYF.

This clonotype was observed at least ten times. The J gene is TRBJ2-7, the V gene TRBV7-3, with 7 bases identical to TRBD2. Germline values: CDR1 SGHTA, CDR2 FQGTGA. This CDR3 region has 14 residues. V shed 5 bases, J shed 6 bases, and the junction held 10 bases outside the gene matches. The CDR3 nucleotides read TGTGCCAGCAGCCGCCTGGGACTAAATGGCGAGCAGTACTTC. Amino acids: CASSRLGLNGEQYF.

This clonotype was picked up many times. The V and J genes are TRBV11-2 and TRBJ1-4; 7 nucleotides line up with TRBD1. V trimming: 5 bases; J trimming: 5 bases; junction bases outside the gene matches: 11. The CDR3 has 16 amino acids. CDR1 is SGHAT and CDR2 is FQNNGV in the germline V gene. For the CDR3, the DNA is TGTGCCAGCAGCCTAACCCCAGGGGGAGGGAATGAAAAACTGTTTTTT. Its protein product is CASSLTPGGGNEKLFF.

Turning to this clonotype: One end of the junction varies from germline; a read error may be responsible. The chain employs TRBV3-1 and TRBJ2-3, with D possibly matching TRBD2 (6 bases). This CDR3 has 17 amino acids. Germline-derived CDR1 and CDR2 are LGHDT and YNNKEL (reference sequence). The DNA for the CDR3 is TGTGCCAGCAACCAAAGGGGTCTTCGAGGGAGGACAGATACGCAGTATTTT. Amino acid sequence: CASNQRGLRGRTDTQYF.

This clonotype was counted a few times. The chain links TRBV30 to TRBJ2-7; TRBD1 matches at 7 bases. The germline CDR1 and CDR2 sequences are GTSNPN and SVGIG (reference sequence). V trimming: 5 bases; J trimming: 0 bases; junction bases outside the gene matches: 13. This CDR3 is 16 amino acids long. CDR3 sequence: CAWGIQGFASSYEQYF. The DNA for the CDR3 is TGTGCCTGGGGGATACAGGGGTTTGCGTCCTCCTACGAGCAGTACTTC.

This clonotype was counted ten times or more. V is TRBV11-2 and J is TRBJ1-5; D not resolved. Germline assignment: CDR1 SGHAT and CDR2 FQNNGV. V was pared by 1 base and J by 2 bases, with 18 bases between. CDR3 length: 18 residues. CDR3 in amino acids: CASSLGRFTPSGNQPQHF. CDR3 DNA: TGTGCCAGCAGCTTAGGTAGATTCACCCCCTCGGGCAATCAGCCCCAGCATTTT.

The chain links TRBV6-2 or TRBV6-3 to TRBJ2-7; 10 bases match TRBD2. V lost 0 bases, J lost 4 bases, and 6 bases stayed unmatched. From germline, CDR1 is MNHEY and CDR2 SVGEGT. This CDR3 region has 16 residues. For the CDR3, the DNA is TGTGCCAGCAGTTACTCGGGGCTAGCGGGAGTTTACGAGCAGTACTTC. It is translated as CASSYSGLAGVYEQYF.

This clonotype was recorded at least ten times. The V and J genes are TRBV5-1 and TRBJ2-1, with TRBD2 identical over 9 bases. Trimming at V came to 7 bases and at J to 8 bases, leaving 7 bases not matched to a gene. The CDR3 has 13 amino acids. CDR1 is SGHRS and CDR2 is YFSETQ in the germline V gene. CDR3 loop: CASLASGTDEQFF. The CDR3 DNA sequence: TGCGCCAGCCTCGCTAGCGGGACAGATGAGCAGTTCTTC.

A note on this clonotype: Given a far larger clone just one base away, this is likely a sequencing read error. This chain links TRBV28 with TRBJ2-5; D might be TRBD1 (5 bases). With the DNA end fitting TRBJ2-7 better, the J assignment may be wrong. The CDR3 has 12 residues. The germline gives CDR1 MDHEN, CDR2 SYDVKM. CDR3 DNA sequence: TGTGTCAGCAGTAAAGACAGTTACGAGCAGTACTTC. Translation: CVSSKDSYEQYF.

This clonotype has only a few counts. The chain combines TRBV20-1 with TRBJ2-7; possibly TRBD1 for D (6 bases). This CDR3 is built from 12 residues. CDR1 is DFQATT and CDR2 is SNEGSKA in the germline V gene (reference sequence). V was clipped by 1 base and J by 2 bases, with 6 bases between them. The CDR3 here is CSARGQAYEQYF. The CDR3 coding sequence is TGCAGTGCTAGAGGACAGGCCTACGAGCAGTACTTC.

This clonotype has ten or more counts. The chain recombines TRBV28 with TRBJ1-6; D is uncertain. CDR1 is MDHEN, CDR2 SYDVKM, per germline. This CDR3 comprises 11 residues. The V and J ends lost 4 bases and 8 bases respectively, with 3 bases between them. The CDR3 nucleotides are TGTGCCAGCAGTTCCTATTCACCCCTCCACTTT. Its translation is CASSSYSPLHF.

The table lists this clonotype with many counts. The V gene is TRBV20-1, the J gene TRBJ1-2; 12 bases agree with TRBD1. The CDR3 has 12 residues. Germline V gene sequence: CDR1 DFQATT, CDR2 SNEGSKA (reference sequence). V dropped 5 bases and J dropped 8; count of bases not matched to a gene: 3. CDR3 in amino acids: CSAGDRGLGYTF. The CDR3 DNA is TGCAGTGCTGGGGACAGGGGGCTCGGCTACACCTTC.

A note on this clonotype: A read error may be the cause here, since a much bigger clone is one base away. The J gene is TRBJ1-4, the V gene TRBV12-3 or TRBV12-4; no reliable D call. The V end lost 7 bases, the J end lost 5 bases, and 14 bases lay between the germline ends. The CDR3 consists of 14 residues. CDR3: CASKPGQINEKLFF. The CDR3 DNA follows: TGTGCCAGCAAGCCGGGCCAGATAAATGAAAAACTGTTTTTT.

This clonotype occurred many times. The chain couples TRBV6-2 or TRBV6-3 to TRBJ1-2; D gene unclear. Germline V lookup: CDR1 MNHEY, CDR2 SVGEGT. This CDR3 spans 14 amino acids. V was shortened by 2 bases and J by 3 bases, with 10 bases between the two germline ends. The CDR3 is CASSYVRVDYGYTF. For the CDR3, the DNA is TGTGCCAGCAGTTACGTACGGGTTGACTATGGCTACACCTTC.

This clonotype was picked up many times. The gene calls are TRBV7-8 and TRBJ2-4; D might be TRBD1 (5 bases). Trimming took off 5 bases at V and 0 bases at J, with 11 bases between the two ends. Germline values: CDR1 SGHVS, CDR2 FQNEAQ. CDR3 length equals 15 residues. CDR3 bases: TGTGCCAGCAGCCCCCGACAGTTAGCCAAAAACATTCAGTACTTC. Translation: CASSPRQLAKNIQYF. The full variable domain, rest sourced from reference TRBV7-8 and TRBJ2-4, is GAGVSQSPRYKVAKRGQDVALRCDPISGHVSLFWYQQALGQGPEFLTYFQNEAQLDKSGLPSDRFFAERPEGSVSTLKIQRTQQEDSAVYLCASSPRQLAKNIQYFGAGTRLSVL.

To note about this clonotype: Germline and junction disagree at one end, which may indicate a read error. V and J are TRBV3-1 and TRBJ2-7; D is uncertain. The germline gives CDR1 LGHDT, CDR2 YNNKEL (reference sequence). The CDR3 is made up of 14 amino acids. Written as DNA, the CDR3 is TGTGCCAGCAGTCAAGCCCCAGGTTTGAACGAGCAGTACTTC. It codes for CASSQAPGLNEQYF.

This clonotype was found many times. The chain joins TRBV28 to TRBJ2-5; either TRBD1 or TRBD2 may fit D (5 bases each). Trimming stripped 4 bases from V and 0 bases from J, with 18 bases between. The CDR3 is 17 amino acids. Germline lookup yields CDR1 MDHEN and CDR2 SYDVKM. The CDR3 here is CASSSPRALGDQETQYF. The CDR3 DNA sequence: TGTGCCAGCAGTTCCCCGAGGGCTCTGGGGGACCAAGAGACCCAGTACTTC.

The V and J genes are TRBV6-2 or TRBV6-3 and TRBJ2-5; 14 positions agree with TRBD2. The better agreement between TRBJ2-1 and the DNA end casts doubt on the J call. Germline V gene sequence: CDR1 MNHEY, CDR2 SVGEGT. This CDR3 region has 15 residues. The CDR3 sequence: CASSEGTSGSNEQFF. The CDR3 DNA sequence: TGTGCCAGCAGTGAAGGGACTAGCGGGAGCAATGAGCAGTTCTTC.

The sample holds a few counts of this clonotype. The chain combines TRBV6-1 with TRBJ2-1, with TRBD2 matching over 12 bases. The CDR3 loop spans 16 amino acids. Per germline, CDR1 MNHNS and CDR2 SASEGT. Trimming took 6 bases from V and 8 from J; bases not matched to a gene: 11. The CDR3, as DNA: TGTGCCAGCAGGCCTAGCGGGAGGGCCCTATTACATGAGCAGTTCTTC. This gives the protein CASRPSGRALLHEQFF.

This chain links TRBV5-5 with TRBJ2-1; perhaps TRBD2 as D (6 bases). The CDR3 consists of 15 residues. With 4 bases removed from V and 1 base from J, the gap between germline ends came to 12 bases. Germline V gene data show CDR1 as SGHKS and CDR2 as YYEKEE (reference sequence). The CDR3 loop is CASSPDYLSYNEQFF. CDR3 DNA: TGTGCCAGCAGCCCGGACTACCTATCCTACAATGAGCAGTTCTTC.

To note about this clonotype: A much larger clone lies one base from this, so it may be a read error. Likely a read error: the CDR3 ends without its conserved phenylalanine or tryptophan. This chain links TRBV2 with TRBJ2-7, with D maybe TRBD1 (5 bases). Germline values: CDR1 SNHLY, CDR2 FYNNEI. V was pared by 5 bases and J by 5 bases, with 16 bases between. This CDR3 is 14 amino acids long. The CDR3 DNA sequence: TGTGCCAGCAGTAGACTCAGGGTACTGGACGAGCAGTACTCC. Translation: CASSRLRVLDEQYS.